These 13 T cell receptor beta chains were sequenced from one sample in a study of blood T cell repertoires in COVID-19. The data were produced by immunoSEQ multiplex PCR, yet TCRdb's version contains in-frame clones alone and is incomplete. The data show hundreds of thousands of clones, approximately 87% seen once. The sample comprised peripheral blood. All receptors come from a woman aged 45-60 years with COVID-19, enrolled during active disease.

This chain connects TRBV5-1 to TRBJ1-2; no definite D call. The germline CDR1 and CDR2 sequences are SGHRS and YFSETQ. The CDR3 spans 13 residues. V dropped 4 bases and J dropped 4 bases, with 11 bases sitting between them. The CDR3 loop reads CASSPSGRYGYTF. DNA of the CDR3: TGCGCCAGCAGCCCATCTGGGCGCTATGGCTACACCTTC.

The chain carries TRBV7-9 and TRBJ1-2; D not certain. The CDR3 has 14 residues. With 1 base removed from V and 5 bases from J, the gap between germline ends came to 11 bases. The V gene's germline CDR1 is SEHNR and CDR2 FQNEAQ (reference sequence). CDR3 DNA sequence: TGTGCCAGCAGCTTAGACAGCACGCTTTATGGCTACACCTTC. It translates to CASSLDSTLYGYTF.

The chain recombines TRBV5-4 with TRBJ2-3, with 11 bases matching TRBD2. CDR1 is SGHNT, CDR2 YYREEE, per germline (reference sequence). The CDR3 loop spans 20 amino acids. Trimming removed 0 bases from V and 3 bases from J; junction bases left unmatched: 15. For the CDR3, the DNA is TGTGCCAGCAGCTTGGGAATGACTAGCGGGACTCCCTACACGACAGATACGCAGTATTTT. This sequence encodes CASSLGMTSGTPYTTDTQYF.

This rearrangement joins TRBV4-1 to TRBJ1-1; unclear D gene. Germline CDR1 and CDR2: MGHRA and YSYEKL. V was cut by 1 base and J by 7 bases, with 16 bases left in between. CDR3 length equals 15 residues. The CDR3 region is CASSQGRVGSGEAFF. The CDR3 nucleotides are TGCGCCAGCAGCCAAGGACGTGTGGGTTCAGGTGAAGCTTTCTTT.

The rearrangement uses TRBV30 and TRBJ2-3, with 13 bases aligning to TRBD2. The trim removed 4 bases at V and 2 bases at J, leaving 15 bases unmatched. CDR1 is GTSNPN and CDR2 is SVGIG in the germline V gene (reference sequence). There are 19 residues in the CDR3. DNA of the CDR3: TGTGCCTGGAAAGGGTTGGGACTAGCGGGACGGGGCACCACAGATACGCAGTATTTT. This encodes CAWKGLGLAGRGTTDTQYF.

The rearrangement joins TRBV30 to TRBJ2-1, with D perhaps TRBD2 (5 bases). Per germline, CDR1 GTSNPN and CDR2 SVGIG (reference sequence). This CDR3 contains 13 residues. Trimming took 1 base from V and 2 from J, leaving 6 bases between them. CDR3 sequence: CAWSAGTYNEQFF. The CDR3 DNA reads as TGTGCCTGGAGTGCGGGAACCTACAATGAGCAGTTCTTC.

The chain couples TRBV27 to TRBJ1-5, with TRBD1 matching over 8 bases. The CDR3 sequence is 16 residues long. With V trimmed by 5 bases and J by 0 bases, 6 bases remained unmatched. Germline V gene lookup returns CDR1 MNHEY and CDR2 SMNVEV (reference sequence). DNA of the CDR3: TGTGCCAGCAGTCCACGACAGGGGTATAGCAATCAGCCCCAGCATTTT. This sequence encodes CASSPRQGYSNQPQHF.

J is TRBJ1-5 and V is TRBV6-5, with 8 bases that match TRBD1. Germline CDR1 and CDR2: MNHEY and SVGAGI. With V trimmed by 6 bases and J by 6 bases, 7 bases remained unmatched. CDR3 length: 14 residues. This chain's CDR3 is CASRTSGGGQPQHF. The CDR3 nucleotides are TGTGCCAGCAGAACTTCAGGGGGCGGTCAGCCCCAGCATTTT.

This clone came up a few times. The junction differs from germline at one of its ends, possibly a read error. This chain joins TRBV9 and TRBJ1-1, with no clear D. CDR1 is SGDLS, CDR2 YYNGEE, per germline. The CDR3 runs 13 residues. The CDR3 is CASSVGPGWQEIF. The CDR3 DNA reads as TGTGCCAGCAGCGTAGGTCCGGGATGGCAGGAGATCTTT.

The V call is TRBV9, the J call TRBJ2-1, with a possible D match to TRBD1 (5 bases). The CDR3 spans 13 residues. CDR1 SGDLS and CDR2 YYNGEE come from the germline V gene. V was clipped by 1 base and J by 7 bases, with 9 bases between them. The CDR3 protein is CASSVRGRNEQFF. In DNA, the CDR3 is TGTGCCAGCAGCGTAAGGGGCCGGAATGAGCAGTTCTTC.

This clone was counted a single time. The same CDR3 can be traced to other DNA sequences in this sample. This rearrangement joins TRBV30 to TRBJ2-6, with 7 bases fitting TRBD2. CDR3 length equals 15 residues. V was clipped by 0 bases and J by 2 bases; unmatched bases: 1. CDR1 GTSNPN and CDR2 SVGIG come from the germline V gene (reference sequence). CDR3 region: CAWSVGGAGANVLTF. Written as DNA, the CDR3 is TGTGCCTGGAGTGTTGGGGGGGCTGGGGCCAACGTCCTGACTTTC.

The rearrangement joins TRBV7-8 to TRBJ2-7; TRBD1 aligns across 7 bases. The CDR3 spans 16 residues. From germline, CDR1 is SGHVS and CDR2 FQNEAQ. V trimming: 5 bases; J trimming: 4 bases; junction bases outside the gene matches: 14. The CDR3: CASSPYRGTTGYEQYF. Written as DNA, the CDR3 is TGTGCCAGCAGCCCGTACAGGGGCACAACGGGATACGAGCAGTACTTC.

The chain is built from TRBV19 and TRBJ2-1; D possibly corresponds to TRBD2 (6 bases). There are 14 residues in the CDR3. CDR1 and CDR2 (germline): LNHDA, SQIVND (reference sequence). With 3 bases removed from V and 12 bases from J, the gap between germline ends came to 18 bases. In DNA form, the CDR3 reads TGTGCCAGTAGTATTGAGCGGGCCCCCCCGGGGCAGTTCTTC. As protein: CASSIERAPPGQFF.